This T cell receptor beta chain was sequenced in a study of vaccination effects on CD4 cells after COVID-19. Study-wide context: BNT162b2 vaccine or mRNA-1273 vaccine was given to participants in two doses. Overall study results and limits: No early post-infection timepoints were available in the study, which also included few convalescent patients. Infection-derived and vaccine-derived clones contracted markedly late after vaccination.

Assay used: immunoSEQ multiplex PCR; TCRdb lists only in-frame clones, some missing. Among tens of thousands of clones listed, under 70% were seen once. Prior to sequencing, the ViraFEST assay stimulated PBMC with viral peptide pools, which expanded the antigen-specific CD4+ T cells. Culture proceeded for 10 days, and CD4+ T cells were then isolated. Vaccinated participants had no history of SARS-CoV-2 infection and tested negative for nucleocapsid antibodies. For this clone: Antigen unknown. The sample contains more than one DNA sequence encoding this CDR3.

Between the trimmed V and J ends, which lost 2 bases and 0 bases, there was a span of 5 bases. The germline CDR1 and CDR2 sequences are MNHEY and SVGAGI. The CDR3 is 14 residues long. The TCR sequence derives from a human donor who received a COVID-19 vaccine. The chain employs TRBV6-5 and TRBJ1-3; D gene uncertain. The starting material was CD4+ T cells from PBMCs cultured with SARS-CoV-2 spike peptides, obtained before COVID-19 vaccination. This CDR3 reads CASSYSGSGNTIYF. DNA of the CDR3: TGTGCCAGCAGTTACAGCGGCTCTGGAAACACCATATATTTT.